This passage covers 13 T cell receptor beta chains from one sample sequenced in a study of blood T cell repertoires in COVID-19. The protocol was immunoSEQ multiplex PCR, while the TCRdb copy is restricted to in-frame clones and leaves out a portion. The table lists some 210,000 clones, around nine tenths of them singletons, with 6.2% in the top ten. The sample comprised peripheral blood. These receptors all stem from a woman in her thirties or forties who had recovered from COVID-19.

This clone was detected a few times. The chain uses TRBV5-1 and TRBJ2-7; 7 bases fit TRBD1. V shed 4 bases, J shed 5 bases, and the junction held 9 bases outside the gene matches. Germline V lookup: CDR1 SGHRS, CDR2 YFSETQ. This CDR3 region has 14 residues. The CDR3 bases are TGCGCCAGCAGCCTCCGGGACAGAGAAGACGAGCAGTACTTC. Translation: CASSLRDREDEQYF.

This clone is deemed medium-sized. This chain links TRBV7-8 with TRBJ2-1, with 10 positions matching TRBD1. CDR1 and CDR2 (germline): SGHVS, FQNEAQ. This CDR3 region has 15 residues. V was pared by 6 bases and J by 5 bases, with 7 bases of the junction left unmatched. Here the CDR3 reads CASRRDRGANNEQFF. Written as DNA, the CDR3 is TGTGCCAGCAGACGGGACAGGGGAGCTAACAATGAGCAGTTCTTC. The full variable domain, its missing parts supplied by reference TRBV7-8 and TRBJ2-1, is GAGVSQSPRYKVAKRGQDVALRCDPISGHVSLFWYQQALGQGPEFLTYFQNEAQLDKSGLPSDRFFAERPEGSVSTLKIQRTQQEDSAVYLCASRRDRGANNEQFFGPGTRLTVL.

This chain joins TRBV3-1 (or the pseudogene TRBV3-2) and TRBJ2-4; the D gene is possibly TRBD1 (6 bases). Per germline, CDR1 LGHDT and CDR2 YNNKEL (reference sequence). The CDR3 has 17 residues. Deletions cut 6 bases from V and 0 bases from J, with 18 bases between. The CDR3 nucleotides read TGTGCCAGCAGTTTCAATCAGGGGCTACTAGCCAAAAACATTCAGTACTTC. As protein: CASSFNQGLLAKNIQYF.

This clone was seen only once. The rearrangement joins TRBV4-2 to TRBJ1-2, with TRBD1 as a possible D gene (5 bases). The CDR3 consists of 15 residues. Per the germline V gene, CDR1 is LGHNA and CDR2 is YNFKEQ. The V end lost 4 bases, the J end lost 3 bases, and 15 bases lay between the germline ends. In DNA form, the CDR3 reads TGTGCCAGCAGCCGGTCAGTAGGGGAGGACTATGGCTACACCTTC. This gives the protein CASSRSVGEDYGYTF.

This sequence joins TRBV19 and TRBJ1-2; 9 bases fit TRBD1. This CDR3 comprises 15 residues. V trimming: 4 bases; J trimming: 4 bases; junction bases outside the gene matches: 7. Per germline, CDR1 LNHDA and CDR2 SQIVND (reference sequence). CDR3 nucleotides: TGTGCCAGTAGTAAGTCATGGACAGGGGCCTATGGCTACACCTTC. Residues: CASSKSWTGAYGYTF.

This clone has a handful of counts. This chain connects TRBV14 to TRBJ1-1, with D possibly matching TRBD1 (6 bases). Germline V lookup: CDR1 SGHDN, CDR2 FVKESK. V lost 2 bases to trimming and J lost 0 bases, with 10 bases between them. The CDR3 runs 15 residues. The CDR3 DNA sequence: TGTGCCAGCAGCCAAACCGGGACAATGAACACTGAAGCTTTCTTT. The encoded protein is CASSQTGTMNTEAFF.

The DNA of the CDR3 is TGCAGCGTTACAGGAAACTATGGCTACACCTTC. Its translation is CSVTGNYGYTF. J is TRBJ1-2 and V is TRBV29-1; TRBD1 might be the D (5 bases). Germline V CDR1 and CDR2: SQVTM, ANQGSEA. V shed 5 bases and J shed 2 bases, with 6 bases lying between them. The CDR3 totals 11 residues.

This clone was counted a few times. The J gene is TRBJ1-2, the V gene TRBV3-1 (or the pseudogene TRBV3-2), with a possible D match to TRBD1 (6 bases). From germline, CDR1 is LGHDT and CDR2 YNNKEL (reference sequence). This CDR3 contains 16 residues. The V gene lost 4 bases and the J gene lost 5 bases, with 20 bases spanning the gap. CDR3 nucleotides: TGTGCCAGCAGCCCCGGGACCGGCCAAGGGGGATATGGCTACACCTTC. Translating gives CASSPGTGQGGYGYTF.

The rearrangement joins TRBV19 to TRBJ2-7; TRBD1 agrees at 9 bases. This CDR3 has 15 amino acids. Germline-derived CDR1 and CDR2 are LNHDA and SQIVND (reference sequence). Trimming at V came to 5 bases and at J to 7 bases, leaving 12 bases not matched to a gene. The chain's CDR3 is CASSATGTGTGEQYF. The CDR3 DNA follows: TGTGCCAGTAGTGCCACCGGGACAGGGACGGGGGAGCAGTACTTC.

The CDR3 DNA follows: TGTGCCAGCAGCGGGACTAGCGGGAGCTCCTACAATGAGCAGTTCTTC. Its protein product is CASSGTSGSSYNEQFF. This chain joins TRBV25-1 and TRBJ2-1; 14 nucleotides line up with TRBD2. The CDR3 has 16 amino acids. Germline V lookup: CDR1 MGHDK, CDR2 SYGVNS. J was trimmed by 0 bases and V by 6 bases; bases with no gene match: 1.

This clone was recorded only once. V usage is TRBV5-8 and J usage is TRBJ2-7; no reliable D call. This CDR3 has 17 residues. The V end lost 0 bases, the J end lost 1 base, and 17 bases lay between the germline ends. Looked up from germline, CDR1 is SGHTS and CDR2 is YDEGEE. CDR3 sequence reads: CASSLAYISSRSYEQYF. In DNA, the CDR3 is TGTGCCAGCAGCTTGGCCTACATTAGCTCGCGGTCCTACGAGCAGTACTTC.

The V and J genes are TRBV7-2 and TRBJ1-2; tentative D call: TRBD1 (6 bases). Looked up from germline, CDR1 is SGHTA and CDR2 is FQGNSA. V lost 1 base and J lost 3, with 24 bases in between. This CDR3 contains 19 residues. CDR3 in DNA: TGTGCCAGCAGCTTAGGAGGGCCGGGACATAAGATACCCCACTATGGCTACACCTTC. This sequence encodes CASSLGGPGHKIPHYGYTF.

The gene calls are TRBV6-5 and TRBJ2-6; the D gene is possibly TRBD2 (5 bases). The CDR3 totals 15 residues. Between the trimmed V and J ends, which lost 7 bases and 2 bases, there was a span of 12 bases. Germline CDR1 MNHEY, CDR2 SVGAGI. DNA for the CDR3: TGTGCCAGCATAGTAGCGCCAGCTGGGGCCAACGTCCTGACTTTC. Translating it yields CASIVAPAGANVLTF.